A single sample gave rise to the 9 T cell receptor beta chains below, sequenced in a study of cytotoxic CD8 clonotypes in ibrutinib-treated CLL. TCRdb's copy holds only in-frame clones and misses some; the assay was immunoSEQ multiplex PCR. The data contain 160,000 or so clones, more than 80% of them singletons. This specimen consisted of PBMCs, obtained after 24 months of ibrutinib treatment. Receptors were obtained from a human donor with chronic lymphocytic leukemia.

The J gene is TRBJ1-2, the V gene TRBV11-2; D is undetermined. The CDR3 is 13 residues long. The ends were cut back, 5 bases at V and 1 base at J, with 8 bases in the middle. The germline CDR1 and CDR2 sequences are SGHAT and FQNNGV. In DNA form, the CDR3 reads TGTGCCAGCAGCCGAGACGGTAACTATGGCTACACCTTC. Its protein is CASSRDGNYGYTF.

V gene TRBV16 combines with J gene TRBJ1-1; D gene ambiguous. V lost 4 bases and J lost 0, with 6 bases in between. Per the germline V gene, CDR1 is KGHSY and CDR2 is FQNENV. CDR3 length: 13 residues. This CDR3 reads CASSPSMNTEAFF. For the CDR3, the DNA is TGTGCCAGCAGCCCCAGCATGAACACTGAAGCTTTCTTT. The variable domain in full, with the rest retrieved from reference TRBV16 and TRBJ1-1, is GEEVAQTPKHLVRGEGQKAKLYCAPIKGHSYVFWYQQVLKNEFKFLISFQNENVFDETGMPKERFSAKCLPNSPCSLEIQATKLEDSAVYFCASSPSMNTEAFFGQGTRLTVV.

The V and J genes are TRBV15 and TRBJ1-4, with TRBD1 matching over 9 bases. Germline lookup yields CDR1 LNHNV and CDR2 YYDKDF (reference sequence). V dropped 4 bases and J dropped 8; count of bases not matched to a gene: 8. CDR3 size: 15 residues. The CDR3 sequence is CATSIPGQGPEKLFF. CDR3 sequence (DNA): TGTGCCACCAGCATCCCGGGACAGGGACCCGAAAAACTGTTTTTT. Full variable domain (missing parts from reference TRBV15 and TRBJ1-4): DAMVIQNPRYQVTQFGKPVTLSCSQTLNHNVMYWYQQKSSQAPKLLFHYYDKDFNNEADTPDNFQSRRPNTSFCFLDIRSPGLGDTAMYLCATSIPGQGPEKLFFGSGTQLSVL.

The CDR3 reads CASSIRQGGSQPQHF. CDR3 nucleotide sequence: TGTGCCAGCAGTATACGACAGGGGGGATCTCAGCCCCAGCATTTT. The V and J genes are TRBV6-1 and TRBJ1-5; 9 bases align to TRBD1. The V segment lost 5 bases and the J segment 6 bases; nucleotides outside the gene matches: 8. This CDR3 spans 15 amino acids. Germline V gives CDR1 MNHNS, CDR2 SASEGT.

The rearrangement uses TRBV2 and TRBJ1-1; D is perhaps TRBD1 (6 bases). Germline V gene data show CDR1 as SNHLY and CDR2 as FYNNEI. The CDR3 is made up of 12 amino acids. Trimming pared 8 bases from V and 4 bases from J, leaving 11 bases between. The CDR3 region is CASSGAATEAFF. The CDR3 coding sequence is TGTGCCAGCTCAGGGGCTGCCACTGAAGCTTTCTTT.

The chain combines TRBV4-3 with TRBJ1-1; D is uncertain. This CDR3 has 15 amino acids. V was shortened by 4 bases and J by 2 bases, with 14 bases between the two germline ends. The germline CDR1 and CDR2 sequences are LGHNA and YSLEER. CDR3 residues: CASSPTWAGNTEAFF. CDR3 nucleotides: TGCGCCAGCAGCCCAACCTGGGCAGGAAACACTGAAGCTTTCTTT.

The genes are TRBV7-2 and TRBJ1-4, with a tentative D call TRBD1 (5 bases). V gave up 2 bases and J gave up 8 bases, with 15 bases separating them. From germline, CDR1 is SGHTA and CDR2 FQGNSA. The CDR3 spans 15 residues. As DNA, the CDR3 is TGTGCCAGCAGCTTATTTGGGATGGGGGACGAAAAACTGTTTTTT. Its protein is CASSLFGMGDEKLFF.

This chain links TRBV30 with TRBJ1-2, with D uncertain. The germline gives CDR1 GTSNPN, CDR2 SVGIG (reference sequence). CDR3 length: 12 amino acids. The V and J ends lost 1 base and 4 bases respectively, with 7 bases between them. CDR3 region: CAWSGGFYGYTF. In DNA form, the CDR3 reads TGTGCCTGGAGTGGCGGATTCTATGGCTACACCTTC.

The CDR3 DNA reads as TGTGCCAGCAGTCAATTCGCGCAGGCAGGGAGCCAAGAGACCCAGTACTTC. It specifies CASSQFAQAGSQETQYF. This sequence joins TRBV7-2 and TRBJ2-5; D is possibly TRBD1 or TRBD2 (5 bases each). The CDR3 runs 17 residues. Germline V lookup: CDR1 SGHTA, CDR2 FQGNSA. Trimming left V 6 bases short and J 1 base short, with 21 bases between.